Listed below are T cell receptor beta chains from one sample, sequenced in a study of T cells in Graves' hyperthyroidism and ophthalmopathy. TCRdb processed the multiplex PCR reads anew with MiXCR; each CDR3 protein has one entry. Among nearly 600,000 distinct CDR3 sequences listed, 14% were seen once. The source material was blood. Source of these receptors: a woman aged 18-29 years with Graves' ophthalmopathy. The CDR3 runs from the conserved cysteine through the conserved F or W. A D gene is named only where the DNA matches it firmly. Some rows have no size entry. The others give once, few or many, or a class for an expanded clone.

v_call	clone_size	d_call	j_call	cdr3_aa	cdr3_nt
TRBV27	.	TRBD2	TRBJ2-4	CASSLIAGIAKNIQYF	TGTGCCAGCAGTTTAATAGCGGGAATAGCCAAAAACATTCAGTACTTC
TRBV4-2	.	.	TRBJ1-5	CASSQVQGGNQPQHF	TGTGCCAGCAGCCAAGTACAGGGCGGCAATCAGCCCCAGCATTTT
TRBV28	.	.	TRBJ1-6	CANQGNNSPLHF	TGTGCCAACCAGGGCAATAATTCACCCCTCCACTTT
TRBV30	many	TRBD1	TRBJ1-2	CAGDRVDGYTF	TGTGCCGGGGACAGGGTCGATGGCTACACCTTC
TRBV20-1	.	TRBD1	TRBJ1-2	CSAFTSTGTLYGYTF	TGCAGTGCTTTCACTTCGACAGGGACTCTATATGGCTACACCTTC
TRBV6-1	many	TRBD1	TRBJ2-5	CASIVKRGQRFQETQYF	TGTGCCAGCATAGTGAAGAGGGGACAGAGGTTCCAAGAGACCCAGTACTTC
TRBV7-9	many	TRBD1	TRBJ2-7	CASSLATHPGTGGYEQYF	TGTGCCAGCAGCTTAGCTACCCATCCGGGGACAGGAGGTTACGAGCAGTACTTC
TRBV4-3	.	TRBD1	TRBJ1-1	CASSQDRQGPRDTEAFF	TGCGCCAGCAGCCAAGATCGACAGGGCCCGCGGGACACTGAAGCTTTCTTT
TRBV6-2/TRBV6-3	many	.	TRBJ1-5	CASSPRGNNQPQHF	TGTGCCAGCAGTCCCCGTGGGAACAATCAGCCCCAGCATTTT
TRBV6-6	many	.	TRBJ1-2	CASSYGGGAYGYTF	TGTGCCAGCAGTTACGGTGGGGGAGCCTATGGCTACACCTTC
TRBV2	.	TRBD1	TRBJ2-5	CASRTGGWETQYF	TGTGCCAGCAGGACAGGGGGCTGGGAGACCCAGTACTTC
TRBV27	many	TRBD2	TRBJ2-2	CASSLLSGRHHGELFF	TGTGCCAGCAGTTTACTTAGCGGGAGGCATCACGGGGAGCTGTTTTTT
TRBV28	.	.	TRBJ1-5	CASSPGTRNFWYSNQPQHF	TGTGCCAGCAGTCCCGGGACACGTAATTTTTGGTATAGCAATCAGCCCCAGCATTTT
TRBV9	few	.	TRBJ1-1	CASSVGVEVTEAFF	TGTGCCAGCAGCGTAGGGGTTGAGGTCACTGAAGCTTTCTTT
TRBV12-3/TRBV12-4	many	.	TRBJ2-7	CASKGSSTYEQYF	TGTGCCAGCAAGGGGTCCTCTACCTACGAGCAGTACTTC
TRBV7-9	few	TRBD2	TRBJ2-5	CASSLRRLAVQETQYF	TGTGCCAGCAGCCTACGGCGGCTAGCGGTACAAGAGACCCAGTACTTC
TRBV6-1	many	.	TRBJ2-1	CASSEYGGVYEQFF	TGTGCCAGCAGTGAATATGGAGGGGTCTATGAGCAGTTCTTC
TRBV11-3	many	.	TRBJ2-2	CASSLQPDTGELFF	TGTGCCAGCAGCTTACAGCCCGACACCGGGGAGCTGTTTTTT
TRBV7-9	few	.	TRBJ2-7	CVSSLGGSRAEQYF	TGTGTCAGCAGCTTAGGGGGATCCAGGGCCGAGCAGTACTTC
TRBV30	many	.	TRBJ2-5	CAWRRLQTQYF	TGTGCCTGGAGACGGCTTCAGACCCAGTACTTC
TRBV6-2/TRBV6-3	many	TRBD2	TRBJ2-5	CASRLAGGPETQYF	TGTGCCAGCAGACTAGCGGGAGGGCCGGAGACCCAGTACTTC
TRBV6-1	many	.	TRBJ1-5	CASADGLGSNQPQHF	TGTGCCAGCGCAGACGGTTTAGGTAGCAATCAGCCCCAGCATTTT
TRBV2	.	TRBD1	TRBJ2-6	CATESGTGGSGANVLTF	TGTGCCACCGAGTCCGGGACAGGGGGCTCTGGGGCCAACGTCCTGACTTTC